The present TCR beta chain was sequenced within a study of T cell repertoires in cytomegalovirus infection (dated by TCRdb to about 2019). Turning to the overall study: The HLA type of each donor mattered for the analysis, because public TCR beta signatures pointed to carriage of CMV infection along with the matching HLA type. The investigation overall reported the following: Carriers of CMV infection plus the relevant HLA type were discriminated by the cumulative frequency of public TCR beta family members in the study cohort and in an independent roughly 350-donor cohort. The ex vivo response was dominated by HLA-C-restricted CMV-specific TCR beta clonotypes, which also provided the single most frequent clonotype in two of eight donors.

Sequencer: Illumina HiSeq 1500. TCRdb reran the public reads through fastp at Q25 and MiXCR, keeping productive beta chains. Here each entry gathers all rows of one CDR3 protein and keeps the most common genes and DNA. For this sample there are roughly 300,000 distinct CDR3 sequences; over 7.5% appear just once. The ten largest clones represent around 4% of the sample. The CDR3 runs 15 residues from the cysteine to the phenylalanine. Only CDR3 DNA remains: 45 bases, in frame from the first base. V is reduced by 5 bases and J by 0 bases, leaving a spacing of 11 bases between them. From a lookup of the germline V gene (reference sequence), CDR1 and CDR2 are LGHDT and YNNKEL. This clonotype was observed a few times. The antigen it binds to is not known. The sample holds no much larger clone one base away, and base qualities are not on file.

The chain is encoded by TRBV3-1 joined to TRBJ2-1; the D region possibly corresponds to TRBD1 (6 bases align). Sequencing was carried out using PBMCs. The sequence came from a human donor in good health (CMV status not recorded). Some clones in this sample may be carry-over from other donors' samples. The DNA sequence is as follows: TGTGCCAGCAGCAAGGGGGTTGGCTCCTACAATGAGCAGTTCTTC. This translates into CASSKGVGSYNEQFF.